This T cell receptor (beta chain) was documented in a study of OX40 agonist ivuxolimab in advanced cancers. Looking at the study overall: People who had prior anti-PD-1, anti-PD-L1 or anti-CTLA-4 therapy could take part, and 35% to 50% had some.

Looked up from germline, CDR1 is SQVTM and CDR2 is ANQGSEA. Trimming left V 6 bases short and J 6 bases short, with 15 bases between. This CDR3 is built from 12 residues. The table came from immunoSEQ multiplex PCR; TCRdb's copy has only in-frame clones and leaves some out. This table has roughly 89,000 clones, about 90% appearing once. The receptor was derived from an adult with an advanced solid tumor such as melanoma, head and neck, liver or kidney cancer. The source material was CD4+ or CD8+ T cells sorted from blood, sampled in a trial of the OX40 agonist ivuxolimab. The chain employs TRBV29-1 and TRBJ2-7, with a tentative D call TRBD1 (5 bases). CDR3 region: CSVVAATGEQYF. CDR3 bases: TGCAGCGTCGTGGCCGCCACAGGCGAGCAGTACTTC.